This T cell receptor beta chain was captured in a study of regulatory and conventional T cells in RAG deficiency. Method: immunoSEQ multiplex PCR; TCRdb's copy keeps in-frame clones and lacks some. The data show roughly 35,000 clones, 70% to 90% seen once. The CDR3 has 15 residues. Germline assignment: CDR1 SGHRS and CDR2 YFSETQ. With 1 base clipped from V and 9 bases from J, the junction kept 4 bases outside the gene matches. The same data also went into a second study, on regulatory T cells. That source adds: Amplification used 52 TRBV primers and 13 TRBJ primers.

The source material was CD8+ T cells sorted from blood. This clonotype was obtained from a human donor in good health. This chain joins TRBV5-1 and TRBJ2-1; 13 bases align to TRBD2. The CDR3 DNA is TGCGCCAGCAGCTTGACTAGCGGGAGGGCCAGTGAGCAGTTCTTC. This translates into CASSLTSGRASEQFF. The complete variable domain, with remaining parts taken from reference TRBV5-1 and TRBJ2-1, reads KAGVTQTPRYLIKTRGQQVTLSCSPISGHRSVSWYQQTPGQGLQFLFEYFSETQRNKGNFPGRFSGRQFSNSRSEMNVSTLELGDSALYLCASSLTSGRASEQFFGPGTRLTVL.